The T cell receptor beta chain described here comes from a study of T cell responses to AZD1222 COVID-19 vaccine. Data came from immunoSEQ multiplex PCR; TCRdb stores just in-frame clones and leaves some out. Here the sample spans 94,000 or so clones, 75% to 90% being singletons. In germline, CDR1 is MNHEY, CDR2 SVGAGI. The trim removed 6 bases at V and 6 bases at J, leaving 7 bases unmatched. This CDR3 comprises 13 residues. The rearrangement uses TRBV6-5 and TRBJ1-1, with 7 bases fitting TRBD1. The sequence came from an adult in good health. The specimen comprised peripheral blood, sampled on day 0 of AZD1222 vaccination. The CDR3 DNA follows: TGTGCCAGCAGCGTCGTCAGGGGGTCTGAAGCTTTCTTT. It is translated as CASSVVRGSEAFF.